This is a list of T cell receptor beta chains from one sample in a study of CXCR3-negative and CXCR3-positive naive CD8 T cells. With the 5' RACE reads reprocessed, TCRdb shows one record per CDR3 protein and no DNA. In all, the sample yields some 130,000 distinct CDR3 sequences. Sequencing used naive CXCR3+ CD8+ T cells from blood. The receptors shown here come from a human donor in good health. Some clones in this sample may be carry-over from other donors' samples. Each CDR3 is given with its conserved first and last residue.

j_gene	v_gene	CDR3aa
TRBJ2-1	TRBV4-3	CASSQDGAYNEQFF
TRBJ2-5	TRBV27	CASSLTSGGPPETQYF
TRBJ1-3	TRBV27	CASSNRGSGNTIYF
TRBJ2-5	TRBV14	CASSQDPRRLAGVGTQYF
TRBJ2-7	TRBV5-1	CASSLAVRGSYEQYF
TRBJ2-4	TRBV5-1	CASSLVSGAGIQYF
TRBJ2-7	TRBV9	CASSVTYGGYDEQYF
TRBJ2-5	TRBV28	CASSLWADQETQYF
TRBJ2-6	TRBV14	CASSQGSWVGANVLTF
TRBJ2-7	TRBV27	CASSDRTIPTYEQYF
TRBJ2-7	TRBV5-1	CASSLDRGSPYEQYF
TRBJ1-5	TRBV27	CASSDPGRNQPQHF
TRBJ1-6	TRBV6-2/TRBV6-3	CASKEGSSYNSPLHF
TRBJ1-2	TRBV29-1	CSVMEEMGGYTF
TRBJ2-5	TRBV5-1	CASSFNRGHQETQYF
TRBJ2-4	TRBV2	CATGQGMDDIQYF
TRBJ1-1	TRBV13	CASSLGQGVEAFF
TRBJ2-1	TRBV5-4	CASSLINRAREQFF
TRBJ2-1	TRBV7-9	CASSPRRTTYEQFF
TRBJ1-3	TRBV12-3/TRBV12-4	CASSSGTYVSGNTIYF
TRBJ2-1	TRBV4-1	CASSQTPGLGHNEQFF
TRBJ1-2	TRBV29-1	CSVEGQDYGYTF
TRBJ2-3	TRBV28	CASSLSDTPSTDAQYF
TRBJ2-3	TRBV5-4	CASEELTSGIETDTQYF
TRBJ1-2	TRBV28	CASSLRGYDWGYTF
TRBJ2-4	TRBV27	CASTSPGEGDIQYF
TRBJ1-1	TRBV12-3/TRBV12-4	CAGTFTPGTANTEAFF
TRBJ2-7	TRBV6-2/TRBV6-3	CATGTGTLYVEQYF
TRBJ2-2	TRBV28	CASSLYREGTGELFF
TRBJ2-2	TRBV29-1	CSVVDSTYTGELFF
TRBJ2-1	TRBV30	CALDRYNEQFF
TRBJ2-5	TRBV9	CASSVGPATRGETQYF
TRBJ1-1	TRBV29-1	CSVDGDPKMNTEAFF
TRBJ2-1	TRBV6-6	CASTRLAGNNEQFF
TRBJ1-1	TRBV7-9	CASSPGGAVNTEAFF
TRBJ1-4	TRBV12-3/TRBV12-4	CASRTTLPGAANEKLFF
TRBJ2-7	TRBV5-1	CASSSLAGGGNEQYF
TRBJ1-3	TRBV28	CASSSRGFSGNTIYF
TRBJ1-1	TRBV6-5	CASTLDPATEAFF
TRBJ1-1	TRBV29-1	CSVEVLNTEAFF
TRBJ1-1	TRBV4-3	CASSQDRQGLLNTEAFF
TRBJ1-2	TRBV20-1	CSAPIPGVLDSNYGYTF
TRBJ2-7	TRBV20-1	CSVTPGQSYEQYF
TRBJ1-4	TRBV3-1	CASSQDEGAGEKLFF
TRBJ1-1	TRBV27	CASSLWGGGYTEAFF
TRBJ2-7	TRBV14	CASSQGGRPYEQYF
TRBJ2-2	TRBV29-1	CSVELTDRGLSGELFF
TRBJ2-1	TRBV7-9	CASSFGGFPYNEQFF
TRBJ1-2	TRBV7-6	CASSPGFNYGYTF
TRBJ2-3	TRBV5-5	CTSSVGQASTDTQYF
TRBJ2-5	TRBV7-3	CASSYGGGLETQYF
TRBJ1-1	TRBV6-2/TRBV6-3	CASSPLLRGGTEAFF
TRBJ1-5	TRBV5-4	CASSLEPGINQPQHF
TRBJ1-1	TRBV12-3/TRBV12-4	CASGPGTGGTEAFF